The rows below give T cell receptor beta chains drawn from one sample of a study of blood T cell repertoires in COVID-19. Sequencing was performed with immunoSEQ multiplex PCR; in TCRdb, only in-frame clones are kept and a portion is missing. The sample includes approximately 300,000 clones, around 87% of them seen just once. Material: PBMCs or T cells enriched from blood (not recorded which). Receptors originate from a woman in her 30s who had recovered from COVID-19. Both conserved end residues are part of each CDR3. The D gene is left open where the match is weak. Size tells how often a clone was seen (once, few, many) or the class of an expanded clone, and some rows leave it out.

>once|15|TRBJ1-6|TRBV9|TRBD1
CASSVGTGANSPLHF
TGTGCCAGCAGCGTTGGGACAGGGGCTAATTCACCCCTCCACTTT
>NA|15|TRBJ2-4|TRBV5-4|TRBD1
CASSEDPGQGNIQYF
TGTGCCAGCAGCGAAGACCCGGGACAGGGAAACATTCAGTACTTC
>NA|15|TRBJ1-4|TRBV7-9|TRBD1
CASSLGTGGQEKLFF
TGTGCCAGCAGCTTGGGGACAGGGGGTCAGGAAAAACTGTTTTTT
>NA|14|TRBJ1-2|TRBV5-4|NA
CASSLTRAGYGYTF
TGTGCCAGCAGCTTGACAAGGGCGGGCTATGGCTACACCTTC
>once|14|TRBJ1-6|TRBV4-1|TRBD1
CASSQGDRASPLHF
TGCGCCAGCAGCCAAGGGGACAGAGCTTCACCCCTCCACTTT
>NA|12|TRBJ2-5|TRBV5-1|TRBD2
CASRTSRETQYF
TGCGCCTCCAGGACTAGCAGGGAGACCCAGTACTTC
>once|20|TRBJ2-3|TRBV5-1|TRBD1
CASSWPRTGGHFERTDTQYF
TGCGCCAGCAGCTGGCCCCGGACAGGGGGACATTTTGAGCGTACAGATACGCAGTATTTT
>NA|13|TRBJ1-1|TRBV2|NA
CASRIQGNTEAFF
TGTGCCAGCAGGATACAGGGCAACACTGAAGCTTTCTTT
>NA|16|TRBJ1-5|TRBV4-1|NA
CASSQETGNSNQPQHF
TGCGCCAGCAGCCAAGAGACGGGGAATAGCAATCAGCCCCAGCATTTT
>NA|11|TRBJ1-1|TRBV20-1|NA
CSARYATEAFF
TGCAGTGCTAGGTATGCGACTGAAGCTTTCTTT
>NA|15|TRBJ1-2|TRBV19|TRBD1
CASKVRTGYGYGYTF
TGTGCCAGTAAAGTAAGGACAGGGTACGGCTATGGCTACACCTTC
>NA|14|TRBJ1-1|TRBV4-1|TRBD1
CASSQGQGGTEAFF
TGCGCCAGCAGCCAGGGACAGGGAGGCACTGAAGCTTTCTTT
>NA|11|TRBJ1-4|TRBV29-1|NA
CSVDEGEKLFF
TGCAGCGTTGATGAGGGTGAAAAACTGTTTTTT
>NA|17|TRBJ2-1|TRBV7-3|NA
CASSFATGFSSYNEQFF
TGTGCCAGCAGCTTTGCGACAGGATTTAGCTCCTACAATGAGCAGTTCTTC
>NA|15|TRBJ2-1|TRBV5-1|TRBD2
CASQPFGGASNEQFF
TGCGCCAGTCAACCTTTCGGGGGGGCCTCCAATGAGCAGTTCTTC
>NA|15|TRBJ1-6|TRBV6-6|TRBD1
CASSIRTGPNSPLHF
TGTGCCAGCAGTATTCGGACAGGGCCGAATTCACCCCTCCACTTT